A selection of T cell receptor beta chains follows, all from one sample in a study of brain T cells in children with intractable seizures. Profiling relied on immunoSEQ multiplex PCR, and the TCRdb table lists in-frame clones only, not all of them. The sample lists about 340,000 clones; about 93% were seen once. Sequencing used peripheral blood, obtained roughly 5 months after surgery. These receptors all come from a boy in the first two years of life with tuberous sclerosis and intractable seizures. CDR3s include the opening cysteine and the closing phenylalanine or tryptophan. The D gene is left open where the match is weak. Size is stated for part of the rows, as once, few or many counts, or as a class when the clone is expanded.

V gene: TRBV7-9
J gene: TRBJ1-1
D gene: -
clone size: -
CDR3 protein: CASSLQGSNTEAFF
CDR3 DNA: TGTGCCAGCAGCTTACAGGGGTCGAACACTGAAGCTTTCTTT

V gene: TRBV28
J gene: TRBJ2-7
D gene: TRBD2
clone size: once
CDR3 protein: CASSLLAGVAGDPHEQYF
CDR3 DNA: TGTGCCAGCAGTTTATTAGCGGGGGTAGCGGGAGATCCCCACGAGCAGTACTTC

V gene: TRBV9
J gene: TRBJ2-5
D gene: TRBD2
clone size: -
CDR3 protein: CASSVDWASGQETQYF
CDR3 DNA: TGTGCCAGCAGCGTAGATTGGGCTAGCGGTCAAGAGACCCAGTACTTC

V gene: TRBV2
J gene: TRBJ1-4
D gene: -
clone size: -
CDR3 protein: CASSTGYGNEKLFF
CDR3 DNA: TGTGCCAGCAGCACAGGGTACGGTAATGAAAAACTGTTTTTT

V gene: TRBV14
J gene: TRBJ2-1
D gene: TRBD2
clone size: -
CDR3 protein: CASSQRTSGNNEQFF
CDR3 DNA: TGTGCCAGCAGCCAGAGGACTAGCGGGAACAATGAGCAGTTCTTC

V gene: TRBV11-1
J gene: TRBJ2-3
D gene: -
clone size: once
CDR3 protein: CASSFSTDTQYF
CDR3 DNA: TGTGCCAGCAGCTTTTCCACAGATACGCAGTATTTT

V gene: TRBV3-1/TRBV3-2
J gene: TRBJ2-7
D gene: -
clone size: -
CDR3 protein: CASSQGWWGTEYYEQYF
CDR3 DNA: TGTGCCAGCAGCCAAGGGTGGTGGGGGACGGAATACTACGAGCAGTACTTC

V gene: TRBV25-1
J gene: TRBJ2-5
D gene: -
clone size: -
CDR3 protein: CASSVAAVQETQYF
CDR3 DNA: TGTGCCAGCAGTGTTGCGGCAGTCCAAGAGACCCAGTACTTC

V gene: TRBV5-4
J gene: TRBJ1-1
D gene: -
clone size: once
CDR3 protein: CASQTGPNTEAFF
CDR3 DNA: TGTGCCAGTCAAACAGGGCCCAACACTGAAGCTTTCTTT

V gene: TRBV30
J gene: TRBJ1-1
D gene: -
clone size: -
CDR3 protein: CAWERQELNTEAFF
CDR3 DNA: TGTGCCTGGGAACGACAGGAACTTAACACTGAAGCTTTCTTT

V gene: TRBV10-1
J gene: TRBJ1-1
D gene: TRBD1
clone size: -
CDR3 protein: CASSGGQGPHEAFF
CDR3 DNA: TGCGCCAGCAGTGGTGGACAGGGACCCCATGAAGCTTTCTTT

V gene: TRBV2
J gene: TRBJ1-1
D gene: -
clone size: -
CDR3 protein: CASRETSLVNTEAFF
CDR3 DNA: TGTGCCAGCAGGGAGACATCCCTTGTGAACACTGAAGCTTTCTTT

V gene: TRBV27
J gene: TRBJ1-2
D gene: -
clone size: few
CDR3 protein: CASSMTGNYGYTF
CDR3 DNA: TGTGCCAGCAGTATGACAGGAAACTATGGCTACACCTTC

V gene: TRBV3-1/TRBV3-2
J gene: TRBJ2-1
D gene: TRBD2
clone size: -
CDR3 protein: CASSPEWEGSYNEQFF
CDR3 DNA: TGTGCCAGCAGCCCGGAATGGGAGGGCTCCTACAATGAGCAGTTCTTC

V gene: TRBV7-8
J gene: TRBJ1-2
D gene: TRBD1
clone size: -
CDR3 protein: CASSSLQGTYGYTF
CDR3 DNA: TGTGCCAGCAGCTCCTTACAGGGGACCTATGGCTACACCTTC

V gene: TRBV30
J gene: TRBJ1-4
D gene: -
clone size: -
CDR3 protein: CAWSVPRSRKTNEKLFF
CDR3 DNA: TGTGCCTGGAGTGTACCCAGGAGTCGGAAAACTAATGAAAAACTGTTTTTT

V gene: TRBV11-2
J gene: TRBJ2-7
D gene: TRBD1
clone size: -
CDR3 protein: CASSLGTGSSYEQYF
CDR3 DNA: TGTGCCAGCAGCCTAGGGACAGGGAGCTCCTACGAGCAGTACTTC

V gene: TRBV4-2
J gene: TRBJ2-5
D gene: TRBD2
clone size: -
CDR3 protein: CASSQDGPSGFQETQYF
CDR3 DNA: TGTGCCAGCAGCCAAGATGGGCCTAGCGGATTCCAAGAGACCCAGTACTTC

V gene: TRBV5-3
J gene: TRBJ1-5
D gene: -
clone size: -
CDR3 protein: CGRREHSGGPQHF
CDR3 DNA: TGTGGTAGAAGGGAACACTCCGGAGGGCCCCAGCATTTT

V gene: TRBV11-2
J gene: TRBJ2-1
D gene: -
clone size: -
CDR3 protein: CASSLDDTTFSSSYNEQFF
CDR3 DNA: TGTGCCAGCAGCTTAGATGACACCACATTTTCTAGCTCCTACAATGAGCAGTTCTTC

V gene: TRBV25-1
J gene: TRBJ2-7
D gene: -
clone size: -
CDR3 protein: CASSEFSGVEQYF
CDR3 DNA: TGTGCCAGCAGTGAATTCAGCGGCGTCGAGCAGTACTTC

V gene: TRBV7-9
J gene: TRBJ1-1
D gene: -
clone size: -
CDR3 protein: CASSPTGGWGDTEAFF
CDR3 DNA: TGTGCCAGCAGCCCAACGGGCGGTTGGGGGGACACTGAAGCTTTCTTT

V gene: TRBV7-8
J gene: TRBJ1-4
D gene: -
clone size: -
CDR3 protein: CASSLGGRVSTNEKLFF
CDR3 DNA: TGTGCCAGCAGCTTAGGTGGCAGAGTATCAACTAATGAAAAACTGTTTTTT

V gene: TRBV4-2
J gene: TRBJ2-7
D gene: -
clone size: -
CDR3 protein: CASSDRAGTLYEQYF
CDR3 DNA: TGTGCCAGCAGCGACCGAGCCGGGACCCTCTACGAGCAGTACTTC

V gene: TRBV19
J gene: TRBJ1-1
D gene: -
clone size: -
CDR3 protein: CASMISGGTEAFF
CDR3 DNA: TGTGCCAGTATGATTAGTGGTGGGACAGAAGCTTTCTTT

V gene: TRBV12-2
J gene: TRBJ1-2
D gene: -
clone size: -
CDR3 protein: CASRLTPRGRYYGYTF
CDR3 DNA: TGTGCAAGTCGCTTAACGCCGCGGGGCAGATACTATGGCTACACCTTC

V gene: TRBV27
J gene: TRBJ2-7
D gene: TRBD1
clone size: -
CDR3 protein: CASSPRQGLFYEQYF
CDR3 DNA: TGTGCCAGCAGTCCTAGACAGGGGCTCTTCTACGAGCAGTACTTC

V gene: TRBV5-1
J gene: TRBJ2-1
D gene: TRBD2
clone size: once
CDR3 protein: CASSRTSPHEQFF
CDR3 DNA: TGCGCCAGCAGCCGGACTAGCCCCCATGAGCAGTTCTTC

V gene: TRBV11-2
J gene: TRBJ1-1
D gene: -
clone size: -
CDR3 protein: CASRYPGTKNTEAFF
CDR3 DNA: TGTGCCAGCAGGTACCCCGGGACAAAGAACACTGAAGCTTTCTTT

V gene: TRBV9
J gene: TRBJ1-3
D gene: -
clone size: -
CDR3 protein: CASSGYGVSGNTIYF
CDR3 DNA: TGTGCCAGCAGCGGGTACGGGGTCTCTGGAAACACCATATATTTT

V gene: TRBV6-5
J gene: TRBJ2-5
D gene: TRBD2
clone size: -
CDR3 protein: CASSYSGTSGEETQYF
CDR3 DNA: TGTGCCAGCAGTTACTCCGGGACTAGCGGGGAAGAGACCCAGTACTTC

V gene: TRBV5-1
J gene: TRBJ2-1
D gene: TRBD2
clone size: -
CDR3 protein: CASSPSGTSYNEQFF
CDR3 DNA: TGCGCCAGCAGTCCTAGCGGGACCTCCTACAATGAGCAGTTCTTC

V gene: TRBV6-5
J gene: TRBJ1-3
D gene: -
clone size: -
CDR3 protein: CASSYGAVGNTIYF
CDR3 DNA: TGTGCCAGCAGTTACGGGGCAGTTGGAAACACCATATATTTT

V gene: TRBV12-3/TRBV12-4
J gene: TRBJ1-6
D gene: -
clone size: -
CDR3 protein: CASSPGSNSPLHF
CDR3 DNA: TGTGCCAGCAGCCCAGGAAGTAATTCACCCCTCCACTTT

V gene: TRBV5-6
J gene: TRBJ1-5
D gene: -
clone size: -
CDR3 protein: CASSSGRINQPQHF
CDR3 DNA: TGTGCCAGCAGCTCGGGACGTATCAATCAGCCCCAGCATTTT

V gene: TRBV7-2
J gene: TRBJ2-5
D gene: -
clone size: -
CDR3 protein: CASLKGGAQETQYF
CDR3 DNA: TGTGCCAGCTTAAAGGGGGGCGCGCAAGAGACCCAGTACTTC

V gene: TRBV30
J gene: TRBJ2-3
D gene: -
clone size: -
CDR3 protein: CAWSVRSNRQYF
CDR3 DNA: TGTGCCTGGAGTGTACGGTCTAACCGGCAGTATTTT

V gene: TRBV7-2
J gene: TRBJ1-2
D gene: -
clone size: -
CDR3 protein: CASSLVGSYGYTF
CDR3 DNA: TGTGCCAGCAGCTTAGTGGGGTCCTATGGCTACACCTTC

V gene: TRBV28
J gene: TRBJ2-7
D gene: -
clone size: -
CDR3 protein: CASSLWETGTSYEQYF
CDR3 DNA: TGTGCCAGCAGTTTATGGGAAACCGGGACGTCCTACGAGCAGTACTTC

V gene: TRBV15
J gene: TRBJ1-2
D gene: TRBD1
clone size: -
CDR3 protein: CATSRDRRQGAYGYTF
CDR3 DNA: TGTGCCACCAGCAGAGATCGTAGACAGGGGGCCTATGGCTACACCTTC

V gene: TRBV19
J gene: TRBJ1-3
D gene: -
clone size: -
CDR3 protein: CASSIKNSGNTIYF
CDR3 DNA: TGTGCCAGTAGTATTAAAAACTCTGGAAACACCATATATTTT

V gene: TRBV7-3
J gene: TRBJ1-1
D gene: -
clone size: -
CDR3 protein: CASSLTGRDTEAFF
CDR3 DNA: TGTGCCAGCAGCTTAACTGGGCGCGATACTGAAGCTTTCTTT

V gene: TRBV9
J gene: TRBJ2-7
D gene: -
clone size: -
CDR3 protein: CASSVGGTTYEQYF
CDR3 DNA: TGTGCCAGCAGCGTAGGGGGGACAACTTACGAGCAGTACTTC

V gene: TRBV7-3
J gene: TRBJ2-1
D gene: TRBD1
clone size: -
CDR3 protein: CASSQFNRDRDEQFF
CDR3 DNA: TGTGCCAGCAGTCAATTTAACCGGGACAGGGATGAGCAGTTCTTC

V gene: TRBV5-6
J gene: TRBJ1-6
D gene: -
clone size: -
CDR3 protein: CASTLRGSPLHF
CDR3 DNA: TGTGCCAGCACCCTTCGGGGTTCACCCCTCCACTTT

V gene: TRBV7-9
J gene: TRBJ2-1
D gene: -
clone size: -
CDR3 protein: CASSLADASNEQFF
CDR3 DNA: TGTGCCAGCAGCTTAGCGGACGCGAGCAATGAGCAGTTCTTC

V gene: TRBV29-1
J gene: TRBJ2-1
D gene: -
clone size: -
CDR3 protein: CSVVGGLYNEQFF
CDR3 DNA: TGCAGCGTTGTGGGTGGGCTTTACAATGAGCAGTTCTTC

V gene: TRBV7-3
J gene: TRBJ1-2
D gene: TRBD1
clone size: -
CDR3 protein: CASSSAIHRGPNYGYTF
CDR3 DNA: TGTGCCAGCAGCTCCGCAATCCACAGGGGGCCCAACTATGGCTACACCTTC

V gene: TRBV29-1
J gene: TRBJ2-7
D gene: TRBD2
clone size: once
CDR3 protein: CSAGGADEQYF
CDR3 DNA: TGCAGCGCCGGGGGGGCGGACGAGCAGTACTTC

V gene: TRBV19
J gene: TRBJ2-5
D gene: -
clone size: -
CDR3 protein: CASSIEGGAYPETQYF
CDR3 DNA: TGTGCCAGTAGTATCGAAGGGGGGGCTTACCCGGAGACCCAGTACTTC

V gene: TRBV7-3
J gene: TRBJ1-6
D gene: -
clone size: once
CDR3 protein: CASSFFPPRGVWDDSPLHF
CDR3 DNA: TGTGCCAGCAGCTTCTTTCCGCCGCGAGGGGTCTGGGATGATTCACCCCTCCACTTT

V gene: TRBV29-1
J gene: TRBJ1-2
D gene: -
clone size: -
CDR3 protein: CSVEGENYGYTF
CDR3 DNA: TGCAGCGTTGAAGGGGAAAACTATGGCTACACCTTC

V gene: TRBV18
J gene: TRBJ1-6
D gene: -
clone size: -
CDR3 protein: CASSPPGSGTNSPLHF
CDR3 DNA: TGTGCCAGCTCACCACCGGGCTCAGGGACGAATTCACCCCTCCACTTT

V gene: TRBV13
J gene: TRBJ2-1
D gene: TRBD2
clone size: -
CDR3 protein: CASSLKVSGGLHSYNEQFF
CDR3 DNA: TGTGCCAGCAGCTTAAAGGTTAGCGGGGGCCTTCATTCCTACAATGAGCAGTTCTTC

V gene: TRBV7-8
J gene: TRBJ1-1
D gene: -
clone size: -
CDR3 protein: CASSFSRADTEAFF
CDR3 DNA: TGTGCCAGCAGCTTCTCCAGGGCGGACACTGAAGCTTTCTTT

V gene: TRBV27
J gene: TRBJ2-3
D gene: -
clone size: once
CDR3 protein: CAASQIPTDTQYF
CDR3 DNA: TGTGCCGCCTCCCAGATCCCCACAGATACGCAGTATTTT

V gene: TRBV19
J gene: TRBJ2-1
D gene: TRBD2
clone size: -
CDR3 protein: CASSIGLAEHNEQFF
CDR3 DNA: TGTGCCAGTAGTATTGGCCTAGCGGAGCACAATGAGCAGTTCTTC

V gene: TRBV30
J gene: TRBJ1-2
D gene: TRBD1
clone size: -
CDR3 protein: CAWMGQGISRGYTF
CDR3 DNA: TGTGCCTGGATGGGACAGGGGATAAGTCGCGGCTACACCTTC